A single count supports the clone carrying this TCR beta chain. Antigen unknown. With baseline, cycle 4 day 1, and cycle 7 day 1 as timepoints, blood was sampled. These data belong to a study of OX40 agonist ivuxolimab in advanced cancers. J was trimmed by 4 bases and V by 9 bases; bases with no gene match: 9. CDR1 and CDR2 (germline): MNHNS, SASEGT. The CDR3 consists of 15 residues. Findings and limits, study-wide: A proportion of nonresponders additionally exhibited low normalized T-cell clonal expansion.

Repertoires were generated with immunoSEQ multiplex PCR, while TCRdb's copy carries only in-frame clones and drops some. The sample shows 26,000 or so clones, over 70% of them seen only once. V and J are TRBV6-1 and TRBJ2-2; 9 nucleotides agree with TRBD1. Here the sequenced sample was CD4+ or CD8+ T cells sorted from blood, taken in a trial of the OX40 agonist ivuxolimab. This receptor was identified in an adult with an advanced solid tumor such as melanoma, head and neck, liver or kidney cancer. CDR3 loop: CASLVTGGSTGELFF. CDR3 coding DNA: TGTGCCAGTCTCGTAACAGGGGGCTCCACCGGGGAGCTGTTTTTT.